Listed here is a single TCR beta chain. The antigen it binds to is not known. Base quality data are lacking; no much larger clone is found one base away. The data originate from a study of post-analysis software for immune sequencing data (dated by TCRdb to between 2014 and 2017). About the full investigation: Relapsing-remitting, secondary progressive and progressive-relapsing multiple sclerosis were recorded as disease courses, and subtype annotation was lacking for some patients. The patient repertoires were compared against more than 10 previously published healthy control repertoires obtained from donors aged about 6 to 27 years. A subset of samples was prepared in parallel using single-end sample barcoding, then pooled and co-amplified after Illumina adapter ligation.

TCR beta repertoires were profiled from peripheral blood of roughly 13 young patients with multiple sclerosis to demonstrate the VDJtools post-analysis software. The multiple sclerosis patients were children and adolescents between about 6 and 16 years of age. The CDR1 and CDR2 encoded by the germline V gene are SNHLY and FYNNEI. At the junction V is shortened by 11 bases and J by 6 bases, with 19 bases in between. The CDR3 has 13 amino acids, counting the end cysteine and phenylalanine. Only CDR3 DNA remains: 39 bases, in frame from the first base. The paper as a whole reports these results and caveats: Strong co-clustering of samples prepared in the same batch was shown by direct clustering with F measure, prompting a batch-effect correction. Significantly higher frequencies in patients than in controls were found for about 5 TRBV segments, including TRBV5-6, TRBV5-1 and TRBV20-1. Significantly lower normalized Chao1 diversity was found in multiple sclerosis patients than in controls, suggesting substantial peripheral T-cell clonal expansion. The multiple sclerosis patient group was slightly younger than the control group.

The library was made by PCR. The run used an Illumina HiSeq 2500. To reduce PCR and sequencing biases, unique molecular identifiers were built into the TCR beta cDNA libraries. Some 500,000 cDNA molecules were obtained for every 1 to 10 million input T cells, so each molecule roughly corresponded to one T cell. The patient libraries were prepared and sequenced using the same protocol as the earlier healthy control dataset. Within a given batch, samples were prepared together, multiplexed and sequenced on the same HiSeq lane. The paper's data handling went like this. Raw barcoded reads were processed with MIGEC, and single-read molecular identifier groups were discarded before consensus assembly and CDR3 extraction. VDJtools was used for post-analysis of the clonotype tables, and diversity was normalized by down-sampling every dataset to the size of the smallest sample. In repertoire overlap clustering, CDR3 amino acid sequences, but not nucleotide sequences, were matched to correct batch-related cross-sample contamination. Starting from the raw public reads, TCRdb applied fastp trimming at Q25, assembled clones with MiXCR and retained in-frame beta chains. Each entry is one CDR3 protein sequence, shown with its most common DNA and genes. The authors' filters were not applied to this entry. The sample has some 690,000 distinct CDR3 sequences on record, roughly 27% of them singletons. Roughly 0.54% of the sample rests with the top ten.

The TCR originated in a girl between 5 and 17 years old with multiple sclerosis. The sequence links TRBV2 to TRBJ1-2; possibly the D gene is TRBD1, per 6 matching bases. The sample was blood. CDR3 sequence: CAANPRGTHGYTF. The nucleotide sequence is TGTGCCGCAAACCCCAGGGGAACCCATGGCTACACCTTC.